These 7 T cell receptor beta chains were sequenced from one sample in a study of stem cell transplantation in POMP-related autoinflammatory disease. Profiling relied on immunoSEQ multiplex PCR, and the TCRdb table lists in-frame clones only, not all of them. There are 68,000 or so clones in the sample; roughly 88% occur only once, and about 0.69% lies in the top ten. The source was CD4+ T cells from PBMCs, collected after stem cell transplantation. The receptors come from a human patient with POMP-related autoinflammation and immune dysregulation (PRAID). Part of the T cell pool may stem from the graft donor.

The chain employs TRBV6-5 and TRBJ1-5; D gene ambiguous. The V end lost 4 bases, the J end lost 4 bases, and 8 bases lay between the germline ends. Germline V CDR1 and CDR2: MNHEY, SVGAGI. This CDR3 has 13 amino acids. The CDR3 bases are TGTGCCAGCAGTTTTCAGCCAAATCAGCCCCAGCATTTT. Translated, it gives CASSFQPNQPQHF.

Here the CDR3 reads CASSLIRVGADTQYF. In DNA form, the CDR3 reads TGTGCCAGCAGTTTAATCCGGGTGGGAGCAGATACGCAGTATTTT. The chain carries TRBV28 and TRBJ2-3; perhaps TRBD2 as D (5 bases). Between the trimmed V and J ends, which lost 2 bases and 4 bases, there was a span of 13 bases. In germline, CDR1 is MDHEN, CDR2 SYDVKM. The CDR3 runs 15 residues.

The chain employs TRBV2 and TRBJ1-4, with D unresolved. The CDR3 loop spans 13 amino acids. Germline V lookup: CDR1 SNHLY, CDR2 FYNNEI. V dropped 8 bases and J dropped 4 bases, with 11 bases sitting between them. The CDR3 here is CASQRTYNEKLFF. The DNA for the CDR3 is TGTGCCAGCCAAAGAACCTATAATGAAAAACTGTTTTTT.

This clone was seen more than once but under ten times. The V and J genes are TRBV5-4 and TRBJ1-3; a weak D match, TRBD1 (5 bases). CDR1 and CDR2 from the germline V gene are SGHNT and YYREEE (reference sequence). CDR3 size: 13 residues. With 4 bases removed from V and 4 bases from J, the gap between germline ends came to 9 bases. DNA for the CDR3: TGTGCCAGCAGCCCGGGACGGGGAAACACCATATATTTT. It yields the protein CASSPGRGNTIYF. Filled out from reference TRBV5-4 and TRBJ1-3, the complete variable domain reads ETGVTQSPTHLIKTRGQQVTLRCSSQSGHNTVSWYQQALGQGPQFIFQYYREEENGRGNFPPRFSGLQFPNYSSELNVNALELDDSALYLCASSPGRGNTIYFGEGSWLTVV.

This rearrangement joins TRBV19 to TRBJ1-5; 7 bases agree with TRBD1. Germline V gene sequence: CDR1 LNHDA, CDR2 SQIVND (reference sequence). The CDR3 length is 15 residues. V shed 6 bases, J shed 5 bases, and the junction held 10 bases outside the gene matches. This chain's CDR3 is CASSTRQGTDQPQHF. The CDR3 bases are TGTGCCAGTAGCACTCGACAGGGAACGGATCAGCCCCAGCATTTT.

The chain employs TRBV5-4 and TRBJ2-1; TRBD2 aligns across 13 bases. The V gene's germline CDR1 is SGHNT and CDR2 YYREEE (reference sequence). The V segment lost 5 bases and the J segment 8 bases; nucleotides outside the gene matches: 7. This CDR3 contains 15 residues. The CDR3, as DNA: TGTGCCAGCAGTTATGGGACTAGCGGGATCGATGAGCAGTTCTTC. This encodes CASSYGTSGIDEQFF. Variable domain in full (rest from reference TRBV5-4 and TRBJ2-1): ETGVTQSPTHLIKTRGQQVTLRCSSQSGHNTVSWYQQALGQGPQFIFQYYREEENGRGNFPPRFSGLQFPNYSSELNVNALELDDSALYLCASSYGTSGIDEQFFGPGTRLTVL.

The chain is built from TRBV2 and TRBJ1-5; no clear D. The CDR3 is 16 residues long. Trimming left V 2 bases short and J 0 bases short, with 11 bases between. Looked up from germline, CDR1 is SNHLY and CDR2 is FYNNEI. The CDR3, as DNA: TGTGCCAGCAGTGAATCAAGGACCTATAGCAATCAGCCCCAGCATTTT. This sequence encodes CASSESRTYSNQPQHF.